The table lists the clone carrying this T cell receptor (beta chain) with a count of one. Its specificity is unknown. Donors were healthy HIV-negative adults without recently reported acute infections or vaccinations. These data are taken from a study of shared clonotypes between healthy human individuals. Turning to the study itself: Researchers assigned three CD4 naive, three CD4 memory, two CD8 naive and one CD8 memory plate to each donor. Broader study findings: Donors were few, which limited the genetic and exposure-history diversity represented.

Trimming removed 2 bases from V and 4 bases from J, with 12 bases in between. The V gene's germline CDR1 is SGHDN and CDR2 FVKESK. CDR3 length: 14 residues. The authors loaded roughly 200 ng DNA, 25,000 to 30,000 T cell genomes, into sorted-subset replicate PCRs. This table comes from immunoSEQ multiplex PCR, and its TCRdb copy is limited to in-frame clones, with some not included. The top ten clones hold approximately 1.7% of a sample with 550,000 to 850,000 clones, approximately 79% of them seen once. This receptor was taken from a woman in her twenties or thirties in good health. The chain uses TRBV14 and TRBJ2-7, with D unclear. Material: memory CD4+ T cells sorted from blood. Sample subset: CD45RA-negative fraction. CDR3 region: CASSQTPGSYEQYF. DNA for the CDR3: TGTGCCAGCAGCCAAACCCCCGGATCATACGAGCAGTACTTC.